One and the same sample provided the 32 T cell receptor beta chains below, sequenced in a study of beta chain features in type 1 diabetes. The whole isolated RNA underwent reverse transcription, so sequencing captured expressed TCRB transcripts. Generated by immunoSEQ multiplex PCR, the TCRdb table keeps only in-frame clones and is missing some. Among 300,000 to 400,000 clones listed, roughly 12% were seen once. The specimen sequenced was naive CD4+ T cells from blood. The receptor source for this set is a man aged 18 to 29 in good health.

This clone was detected only a few times. This sequence joins TRBV4-2 and TRBJ1-2; D is unresolved. CDR3 length equals 18 residues. The V end was cut by 0 bases, the J end by 6 bases, with 23 bases between. CDR1 is LGHNA and CDR2 is YNFKEQ in the germline V gene. The CDR3 DNA reads TGTGCCAGCAGCCAAGAATCAAACCCCGCAGAGGCAAAGGATGGCTACACCTTC. The encoded protein is CASSQESNPAEAKDGYTF.

The table lists this clone with a few counts. The rearrangement uses TRBV5-6 and TRBJ2-2; 7 bases are a match to TRBD1. The CDR3 consists of 14 residues. Trimming removed 0 bases from V and 9 bases from J; junction bases left unmatched: 5. CDR1 SGHDT and CDR2 YYEEEE come from the germline V gene. This CDR3 is CASSLGQGSRELFF. The DNA of the CDR3 is TGTGCCAGCAGCTTGGGACAGGGAAGTAGGGAGCTGTTTTTT. Full variable domain (outside the CDR3, taken from reference TRBV5-6 and TRBJ2-2): DAGVTQSPTHLIKTRGQQVTLRCSPKSGHDTVSWYQQALGQGPQFIFQYYEEEERQRGNFPDRFSGHQFPNYSSELNVNALLLGDSALYLCASSLGQGSRELFFGEGSRLTVL.

Only a few counts were recorded for this clone. The CDR3 protein is CATSKTEKYGYTF. CDR3 nucleotides: TGTGCCACCAGCAAGACGGAGAAATATGGCTACACCTTC. The chain employs TRBV15 and TRBJ1-2; D gene ambiguous. This CDR3 comprises 13 residues. The V and J ends lost 4 bases and 5 bases respectively, with 11 bases between them. Germline values: CDR1 LNHNV, CDR2 YYDKDF (reference sequence).

This clone occurred many times. The chain couples TRBV7-9 to TRBJ1-5; 7 bases are shared with TRBD1. This CDR3 is built from 14 residues. V dropped 4 bases and J dropped 7; count of bases not matched to a gene: 7. Germline V gives CDR1 SEHNR, CDR2 FQNEAQ (reference sequence). The CDR3 spells CASSYQGDGQPQHF. CDR3 coding DNA: TGTGCCAGCAGCTATCAGGGGGACGGGCAGCCCCAGCATTTT.

This clone was detected a few times. The chain combines TRBV19 with TRBJ2-1; TRBD1 agrees at 9 bases. The CDR3 loop spans 12 amino acids. The J segment lost 13 bases and the V segment lost 5 bases, leaving 6 bases of the junction unmatched. Germline assignment: CDR1 LNHDA and CDR2 SQIVND (reference sequence). CDR3 sequence reads: CASSQQGAEQFF. DNA for the CDR3: TGTGCCAGTAGTCAACAGGGGGCCGAACAGTTCTTC.

This clone was observed a few times. This sample also contains other DNA sequences that code for the same CDR3. V gene TRBV30 combines with J gene TRBJ2-7, with 8 bases identical to TRBD1. The CDR3 runs to 12 residues. The V gene end was trimmed by 2 bases and the J gene end by 3 bases; junction bases not matched to a gene: 0. Germline CDR1 is GTSNPN and CDR2 is SVGIG (reference sequence). CDR3 coding DNA: TGTGCCTGGAGTACAGGGGGCTACGAGCAGTACTTC. This gives the protein CAWSTGGYEQYF.

The chain combines TRBV12-5 with TRBJ2-3; D is unclear. This CDR3 is built from 13 residues. Germline V lookup: CDR1 LGHNT, CDR2 FRNRAP. Trimming removed 3 bases from V and 3 bases from J, with 7 bases in between. The CDR3 protein is CASGFTLTDTQYF. The CDR3, as DNA: TGTGCTAGTGGTTTCACCCTAACAGATACGCAGTATTTT.

This clone showed up just a few times. The genes are TRBV28 and TRBJ1-1, with 7 bases that match TRBD1. The V gene end was trimmed by 10 bases and the J gene end by 6 bases; junction bases not matched to a gene: 11. The CDR3 consists of 13 residues. In germline, CDR1 is MDHEN, CDR2 SYDVKM. The CDR3 loop is CAIIPTGVAEAFF. The CDR3 DNA reads as TGTGCCATAATCCCTACAGGGGTCGCTGAAGCTTTCTTT.

This rearrangement joins TRBV9 to TRBJ1-1; a possible D gene is TRBD1 (6 bases). The CDR3 is 14 residues long. Germline-derived CDR1 and CDR2 are SGDLS and YYNGEE. Between the trimmed V and J ends, which lost 4 bases and 1 base, there was a span of 11 bases. The CDR3 region has the DNA TGTGCCAGCAGCCCTTGGGACACGAACACTGAAGCTTTCTTT. Protein product: CASSPWDTNTEAFF.

The sample holds a few counts of this clone. The chain carries TRBV28 and TRBJ1-1, with TRBD1 matching over 7 bases. From germline, CDR1 is MDHEN and CDR2 SYDVKM. Trimming cost V 3 bases and J 2 bases; bases outside gene matches: 6. CDR3 length: 15 residues. The CDR3 bases are TGTGCCAGCAGTTTGACAGGGATCGTCAACACTGAAGCTTTCTTT. Its translation is CASSLTGIVNTEAFF.

The chain links TRBV18 to TRBJ2-5; the D gene is possibly TRBD1 (5 bases). This CDR3 has 13 amino acids. V dropped 4 bases and J dropped 2 bases, with 8 bases sitting between them. CDR1 and CDR2 (germline): KGHSH, LQKENI. The CDR3 DNA sequence: TGTGCCAGCTCACAGAGGACACAAGAGACCCAGTACTTC. This sequence encodes CASSQRTQETQYF.

This clone was observed a few times. This rearrangement joins TRBV2 to TRBJ2-2, with D perhaps matching TRBD2 (6 bases). CDR3 length: 15 residues. Germline loops: CDR1 SNHLY, CDR2 FYNNEI. Trimming took 5 bases from V and 6 from J, leaving 16 bases between them. This CDR3 reads CASSFLDYASGELFF. DNA for the CDR3: TGTGCCAGCAGTTTTCTGGACTATGCTTCCGGGGAGCTGTTTTTT. Filled out from reference TRBV2 and TRBJ2-2, the complete variable domain reads EPEVTQTPSHQVTQMGQEVILRCVPISNHLYFYWYRQILGQKVEFLVSFYNNEISEKSEIFDDQFSVERPDGSNFTLKIRSTKLEDSAMYFCASSFLDYASGELFFGEGSRLTVL.

This clone was seen a few times. The chain combines TRBV20-1 with TRBJ1-2; 8 nucleotides line up with TRBD1. The CDR3 contains 11 residues. V trimming: 5 bases; J trimming: 6 bases; junction bases outside the gene matches: 2. The germline CDR1 and CDR2 sequences are DFQATT and SNEGSKA (reference sequence). As DNA, the CDR3 is TGCAGTGCTTACAGGGGGGATGGCTACACCTTC. Encoded protein: CSAYRGDGYTF.

The V and J genes are TRBV15 and TRBJ2-6; 11 bases align to TRBD2. This CDR3 is built from 20 residues. Losses at the gene ends were 0 bases for V and 0 bases for J; bases not matched to a gene: 7. The germline V gene has CDR1 LNHNV and CDR2 YYDKDF (reference sequence). The CDR3 DNA is TGTGCCACCAGCAGAGAAACCCCGGGACTAGCGGACTCTGGGGCCAACGTCCTGACTTTC. Translated: CATSRETPGLADSGANVLTF.

This clone was detected a few times. Here the CDR3 reads CASSLFPQSNQPQHF. For the CDR3, the DNA is TGTGCCAGCAGTTTATTCCCCCAGAGCAATCAGCCCCAGCATTTT. The rearrangement links TRBV28 to TRBJ1-5; D unresolved. Germline V gene sequence: CDR1 MDHEN, CDR2 SYDVKM. This CDR3 region has 15 residues. Between the trimmed V and J ends, which lost 1 base and 1 base, there was a span of 8 bases.

This clone was counted only a few times. The rearrangement uses TRBV27 and TRBJ2-2; D possibly corresponds to TRBD1 (6 bases). The CDR3 runs to 15 residues. Germline values: CDR1 MNHEY, CDR2 SMNVEV (reference sequence). Trimming cost V 7 bases and J 5 bases, with 17 bases left between them. CDR3 in DNA: TGTGCCAGCACATTACAGGGTCGTTTTACCGGGGAGCTGTTTTTT. This encodes CASTLQGRFTGELFF.

This chain joins TRBV7-9 and TRBJ2-1, with TRBD2 identical over 14 bases. V was pared by 5 bases and J by 7 bases, with 10 bases of the junction left unmatched. CDR1 is SEHNR, CDR2 FQNEAQ, per germline (reference sequence). The length of the CDR3 is 17 residues. In nucleotides, the CDR3 is TGTGCCAGCAGCACCCGACTAGCGGGAGGGCCTATGAATGAGCAGTTCTTC. It is translated as CASSTRLAGGPMNEQFF.

V usage is TRBV2 and J usage is TRBJ2-6, with D perhaps TRBD1 (5 bases). Germline V gene data show CDR1 as SNHLY and CDR2 as FYNNEI. The CDR3 sequence is 16 residues long. V dropped 7 bases and J dropped 2 bases, with 15 bases sitting between them. The CDR3 loop reads CASTPTGRAGANVLTF. The DNA for the CDR3 is TGTGCCAGCACCCCCACAGGCAGAGCTGGGGCCAACGTCCTGACTTTC. The full variable domain, with the rest looked up from reference TRBV2 and TRBJ2-6, is EPEVTQTPSHQVTQMGQEVILRCVPISNHLYFYWYRQILGQKVEFLVSFYNNEISEKSEIFDDQFSVERPDGSNFTLKIRSTKLEDSAMYFCASTPTGRAGANVLTFGAGSRLTVL.

This clone was recorded a few times. The same CDR3 is also encoded by other DNA sequences in this sample. The chain couples TRBV30 to TRBJ1-1; a possible D gene is TRBD1 (5 bases). Germline-derived CDR1 and CDR2 are GTSNPN and SVGIG (reference sequence). The V end was cut by 3 bases, the J end by 1 base, with 9 bases between. CDR3 size: 13 residues. CDR3 sequence reads: CAWSPDRNTEAFF. The CDR3 bases are TGTGCCTGGAGCCCAGACAGGAACACTGAAGCTTTCTTT.

V usage is TRBV6-5 and J usage is TRBJ2-1; D possibly corresponds to TRBD1 (6 bases). V lost 6 bases, J lost 8 bases, and 11 bases lay in between. The CDR3 is made up of 12 amino acids. The germline V gene encodes CDR1 MNHEY and CDR2 SVGAGI. CDR3 nucleotides: TGTGCCAGCAGACGTACAGGGTATGAGCAGTTCTTC. It encodes CASRRTGYEQFF.

This clone was seen only a few times. This chain links TRBV10-3 with TRBJ2-7, with a tentative D call TRBD1 (6 bases). The V end lost 4 bases, the J end lost 0 bases, and 13 bases lay between the germline ends. This CDR3 region has 15 residues. Per the germline V gene, CDR1 is ENHRY and CDR2 is SYGVKD. CDR3: CAISAAGANSYEQYF. The DNA for the CDR3 is TGTGCCATCAGTGCGGCAGGGGCTAACTCCTACGAGCAGTACTTC.

The chain recombines TRBV2 with TRBJ2-5; perhaps TRBD2 as D (6 bases). The germline gives CDR1 SNHLY, CDR2 FYNNEI. Trimming cost V 2 bases and J 2 bases, with 15 bases left between them. This CDR3 is built from 16 residues. The CDR3 DNA reads as TGTGCCAGCAGTGAATCGGTAGCGGCCCGACAAGAGACCCAGTACTTC. Amino acid sequence: CASSESVAARQETQYF.

The genes are TRBV4-1 and TRBJ2-7; D call uncertain. Germline assignment: CDR1 MGHRA and CDR2 YSYEKL. The CDR3 runs to 13 residues. Trimming left V 6 bases short and J 3 bases short, with 12 bases between. As DNA, the CDR3 is TGCGCCAGCAGTCGACTGAAGAACTACGAGCAGTACTTC. Translation gives CASSRLKNYEQYF.

The chain links TRBV6-1 to TRBJ2-7; a weak D match, TRBD1 (5 bases). V was cut by 0 bases and J by 6 bases, with 15 bases left in between. Germline CDR1 and CDR2: MNHNS and SASEGT. This CDR3 contains 15 residues. The CDR3 is CASSEAPGNLGEQYF. The CDR3 coding sequence is TGTGCCAGCAGTGAAGCCCCAGGGAACTTAGGCGAGCAGTACTTC.

This clone was observed a handful of times. V usage is TRBV9 and J usage is TRBJ1-4; tentatively, D is TRBD1 (5 bases). There are 16 residues in the CDR3. The V end was cut by 0 bases, the J end by 1 base, with 10 bases between. Looked up from germline, CDR1 is SGDLS and CDR2 is YYNGEE. The DNA for the CDR3 is TGTGCCAGCAGCGTAGCGGGGGGTAGAACTAATGAAAAACTGTTTTTT. Translated, it gives CASSVAGGRTNEKLFF.

This clone came up a few times. The V and J genes are TRBV18 and TRBJ1-1, with D unclear. V was shortened by 3 bases and J by 0 bases, with 8 bases between the two germline ends. Germline CDR1 reads KGHSH; CDR2 reads LQKENI. The CDR3 is made up of 14 amino acids. The CDR3 nucleotides are TGTGCCAGCTCACCCTCATACATGAACACTGAAGCTTTCTTT. Protein: CASSPSYMNTEAFF.

The gene calls are TRBV30 and TRBJ1-1; tentatively, D is TRBD1 (5 bases). There are 12 residues in the CDR3. Trimming removed 2 bases from V and 3 bases from J, with 7 bases in between. Germline V gene data show CDR1 as GTSNPN and CDR2 as SVGIG (reference sequence). The CDR3 loop is CAWSQGDTEAFF. DNA for the CDR3: TGTGCCTGGAGTCAAGGGGACACTGAAGCTTTCTTT.

The chain couples TRBV4-2 to TRBJ2-7, with D possibly TRBD1 on 6 matching bases. Between the trimmed V and J ends, which lost 1 base and 0 bases, there was a span of 19 bases. From germline, CDR1 is LGHNA and CDR2 YNFKEQ. CDR3 length: 18 residues. The CDR3 DNA reads TGTGCCAGCAGCCAAGTTTTTTTCGATAGGGGGAGCTCCTACGAGCAGTACTTC. This encodes CASSQVFFDRGSSYEQYF.

This clone was counted between two and nine times. The rearrangement uses TRBV19 and TRBJ2-3; D is unresolved. The V gene's germline CDR1 is LNHDA and CDR2 SQIVND (reference sequence). With 3 bases removed from V and 8 bases from J, the gap between germline ends came to 9 bases. The length of the CDR3 is 12 residues. The CDR3 protein is CASSMSRGTQYF. The DNA of the CDR3 is TGTGCCAGTAGTATGTCTCGCGGTACGCAGTATTTT.

This sequence joins TRBV19 and TRBJ2-1; D may be TRBD1 (5 bases). CDR3 length: 14 residues. CDR1 and CDR2 (germline): LNHDA, SQIVND (reference sequence). The ends were cut back, 1 base at V and 8 bases at J, with 12 bases in the middle. The DNA for the CDR3 is TGTGCCAGTAGTATAGCCAGGGCGATCGATGAGCAGTTCTTC. It yields the protein CASSIARAIDEQFF.

This sequence joins TRBV11-2 and TRBJ1-2; 12 nucleotides match TRBD1. V gave up 7 bases and J gave up 4 bases; unmatched junction bases: 10. This CDR3 comprises 16 residues. Germline V gene lookup returns CDR1 SGHAT and CDR2 FQNNGV. The CDR3 region is CASNRDRGRVGYGYTF. CDR3 DNA sequence: TGTGCCAGCAACCGGGACAGGGGGCGCGTCGGCTATGGCTACACCTTC.

The V and J genes are TRBV19 and TRBJ2-7; 12 bases line up with TRBD2. CDR3 length: 15 amino acids. The trim removed 5 bases at V and 5 bases at J, leaving 7 bases unmatched. Germline-derived CDR1 and CDR2 are LNHDA and SQIVND (reference sequence). The DNA of the CDR3 is TGTGCCAGTAGTCGACTAGCGGGAGTGGGCCACGAGCAGTACTTC. Its translation: CASSRLAGVGHEQYF.